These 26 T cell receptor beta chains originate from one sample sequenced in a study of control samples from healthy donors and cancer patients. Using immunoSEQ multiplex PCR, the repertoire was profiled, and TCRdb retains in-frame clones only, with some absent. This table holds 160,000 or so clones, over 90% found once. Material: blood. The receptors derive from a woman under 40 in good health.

As DNA, the CDR3 is TGCGCCAGCAGCCTAGGGGGCGTAGCAACTAATGAAAAACTGTTTTTT. It encodes CASSLGGVATNEKLFF. This chain joins TRBV5-1 and TRBJ1-4; TRBD1 aligns across 7 bases. Germline V gene data show CDR1 as SGHRS and CDR2 as YFSETQ. This CDR3 region has 16 residues. V was clipped by 4 bases and J by 0 bases; unmatched bases: 6.

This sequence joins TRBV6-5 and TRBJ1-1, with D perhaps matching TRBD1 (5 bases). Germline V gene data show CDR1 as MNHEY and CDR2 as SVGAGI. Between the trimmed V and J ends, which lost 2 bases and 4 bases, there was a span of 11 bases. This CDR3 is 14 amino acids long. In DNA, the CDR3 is TGTGCCAGCAGTTACCTACGGGGGGGCACTGAAGCTTTCTTT. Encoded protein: CASSYLRGGTEAFF.

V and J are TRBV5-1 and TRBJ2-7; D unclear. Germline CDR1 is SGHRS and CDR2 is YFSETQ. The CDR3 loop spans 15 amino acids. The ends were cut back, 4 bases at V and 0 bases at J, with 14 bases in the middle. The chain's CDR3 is CASSLRHADSYEQYF. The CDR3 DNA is TGCGCCAGCAGCCTACGACACGCCGACTCCTACGAGCAGTACTTC. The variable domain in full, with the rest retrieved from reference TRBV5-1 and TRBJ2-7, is KAGVTQTPRYLIKTRGQQVTLSCSPISGHRSVSWYQQTPGQGLQFLFEYFSETQRNKGNFPGRFSGRQFSNSRSEMNVSTLELGDSALYLCASSLRHADSYEQYFGPGTRLTVT.

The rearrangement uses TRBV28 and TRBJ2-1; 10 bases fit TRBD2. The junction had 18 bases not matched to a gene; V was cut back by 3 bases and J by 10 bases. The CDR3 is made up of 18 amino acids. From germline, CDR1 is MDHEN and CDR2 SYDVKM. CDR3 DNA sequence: TGTGCCAGCAGTTTCGATTTTAAAAGACTAGCGGGCCCGGACGAGCAGTTCTTC. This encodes CASSFDFKRLAGPDEQFF.

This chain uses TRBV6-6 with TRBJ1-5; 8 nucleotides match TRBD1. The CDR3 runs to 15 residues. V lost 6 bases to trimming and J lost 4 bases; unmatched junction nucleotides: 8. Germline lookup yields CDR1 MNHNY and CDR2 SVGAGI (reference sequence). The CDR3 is CASSLPNRGNQPQHF. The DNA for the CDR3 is TGTGCCAGCAGCCTCCCCAACAGGGGGAATCAGCCCCAGCATTTT.

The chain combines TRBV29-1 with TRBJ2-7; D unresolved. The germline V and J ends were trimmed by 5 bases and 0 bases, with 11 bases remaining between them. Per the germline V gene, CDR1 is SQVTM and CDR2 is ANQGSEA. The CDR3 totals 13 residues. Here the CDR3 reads CSVLPVSSYEQYF. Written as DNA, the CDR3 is TGCAGCGTTCTTCCTGTTAGCTCCTACGAGCAGTACTTC.

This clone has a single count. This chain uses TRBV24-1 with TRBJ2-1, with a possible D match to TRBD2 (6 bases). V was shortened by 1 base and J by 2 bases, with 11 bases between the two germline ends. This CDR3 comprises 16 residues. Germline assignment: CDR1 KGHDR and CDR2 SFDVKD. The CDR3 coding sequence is TGTGCCACCAGTGATTTTCGGGACTCCACCTACAATGAGCAGTTCTTC. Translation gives CATSDFRDSTYNEQFF.

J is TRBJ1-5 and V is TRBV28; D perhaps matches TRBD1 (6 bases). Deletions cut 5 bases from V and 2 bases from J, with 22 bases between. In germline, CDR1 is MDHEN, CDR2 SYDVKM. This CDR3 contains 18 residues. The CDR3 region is CASSPPKQGAFGNQPQHF. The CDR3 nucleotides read TGTGCCAGCAGTCCCCCCAAACAGGGAGCCTTTGGCAATCAGCCCCAGCATTTT.

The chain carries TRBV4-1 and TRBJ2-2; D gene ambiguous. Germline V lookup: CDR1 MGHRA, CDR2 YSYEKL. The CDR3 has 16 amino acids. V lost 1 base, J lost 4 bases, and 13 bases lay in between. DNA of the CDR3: TGCGCCAGCAGCCAAGGGGGAATCCCGGGCACCGGGGAGCTGTTTTTT. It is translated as CASSQGGIPGTGELFF.

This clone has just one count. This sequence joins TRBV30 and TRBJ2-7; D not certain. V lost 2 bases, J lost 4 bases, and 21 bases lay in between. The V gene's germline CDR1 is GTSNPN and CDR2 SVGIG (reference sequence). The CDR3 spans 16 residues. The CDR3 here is CAWSFWTPEQGYEQYF. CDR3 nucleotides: TGTGCCTGGAGTTTTTGGACCCCAGAACAAGGATACGAGCAGTACTTC.

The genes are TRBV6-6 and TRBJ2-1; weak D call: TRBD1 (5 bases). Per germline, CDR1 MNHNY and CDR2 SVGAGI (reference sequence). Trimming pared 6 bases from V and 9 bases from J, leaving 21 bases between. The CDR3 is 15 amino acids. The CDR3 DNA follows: TGTGCCAGCAGCGCCCTGGCCCCCCAGGGTGGTGAGCAGTTCTTC. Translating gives CASSALAPQGGEQFF.

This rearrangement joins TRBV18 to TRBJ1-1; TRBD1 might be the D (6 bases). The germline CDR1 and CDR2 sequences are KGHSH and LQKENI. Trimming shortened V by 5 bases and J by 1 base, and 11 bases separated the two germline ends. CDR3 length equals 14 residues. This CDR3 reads CASSIGQQNTEAFF. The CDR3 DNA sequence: TGTGCCAGCTCAATAGGACAGCAGAACACTGAAGCTTTCTTT.

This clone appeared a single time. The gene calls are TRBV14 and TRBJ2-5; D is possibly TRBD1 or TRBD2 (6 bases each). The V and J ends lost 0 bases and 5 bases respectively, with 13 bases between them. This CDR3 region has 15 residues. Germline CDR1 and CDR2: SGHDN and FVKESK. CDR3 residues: CASSQDRGVFETQYF. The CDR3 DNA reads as TGTGCCAGCAGCCAAGATAGGGGGGTATTTGAGACCCAGTACTTC.

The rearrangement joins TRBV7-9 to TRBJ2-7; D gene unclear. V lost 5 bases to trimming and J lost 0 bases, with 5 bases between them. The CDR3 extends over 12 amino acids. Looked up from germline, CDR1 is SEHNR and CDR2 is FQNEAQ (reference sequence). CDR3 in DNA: TGTGCCAGCAGCCGGACCTCCTACGAGCAGTACTTC. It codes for CASSRTSYEQYF.

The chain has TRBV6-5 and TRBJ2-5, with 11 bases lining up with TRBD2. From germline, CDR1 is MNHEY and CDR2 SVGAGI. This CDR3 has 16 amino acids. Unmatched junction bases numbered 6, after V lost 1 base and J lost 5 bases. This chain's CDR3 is CASSYLSSGGVETQYF. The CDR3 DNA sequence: TGTGCCAGCAGTTACTTAAGTAGCGGGGGGGTGGAGACCCAGTACTTC.

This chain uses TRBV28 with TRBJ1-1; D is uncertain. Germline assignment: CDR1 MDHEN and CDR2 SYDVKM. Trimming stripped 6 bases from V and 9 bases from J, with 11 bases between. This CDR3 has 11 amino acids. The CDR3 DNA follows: TGTGCCAGCAGGGGCGGCAGTAAAGCTTTCTTT. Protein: CASRGGSKAFF.

DNA for the CDR3: TGTGCCAGCTCACCACTGCGAGGACCTGAGCAGTTCTTC. Its translation is CASSPLRGPEQFF. The V and J genes are TRBV18 and TRBJ2-1; D uncertain. Germline lookup yields CDR1 KGHSH and CDR2 LQKENI. V shed 1 base and J shed 9 bases, with 10 bases lying between them. CDR3 size: 13 residues. Using reference TRBV18 and TRBJ2-1 for the parts outside the CDR3, the full variable domain is NAGVMQNPRHLVRRRGQEARLRCSPMKGHSHVYWYRQLPEEGLKFMVYLQKENIIDESGMPKERFSAEFPKEGPSILRIQQVVRGDSAAYFCASSPLRGPEQFFGPGTRLTVL.

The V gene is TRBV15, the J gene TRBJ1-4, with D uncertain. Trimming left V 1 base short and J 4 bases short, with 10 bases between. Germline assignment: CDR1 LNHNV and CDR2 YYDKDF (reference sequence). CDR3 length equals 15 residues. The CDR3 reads CATSRGTARNEKLFF. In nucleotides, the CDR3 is TGTGCCACCAGCAGAGGTACAGCCCGTAATGAAAAACTGTTTTTT.

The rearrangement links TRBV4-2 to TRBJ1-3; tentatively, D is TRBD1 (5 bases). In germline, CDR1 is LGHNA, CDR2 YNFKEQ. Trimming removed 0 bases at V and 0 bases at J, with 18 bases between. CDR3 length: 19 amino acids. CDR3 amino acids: CASSQEGVIQRLSGNTIYF. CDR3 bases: TGTGCCAGCAGCCAAGAAGGGGTCATACAACGACTCTCTGGAAACACCATATATTTT.

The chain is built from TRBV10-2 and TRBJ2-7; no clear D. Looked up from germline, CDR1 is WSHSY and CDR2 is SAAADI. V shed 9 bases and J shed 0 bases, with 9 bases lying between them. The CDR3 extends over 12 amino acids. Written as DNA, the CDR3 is TGCGCCAGTAAGAGAAGCTCCTACGAGCAGTACTTC. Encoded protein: CASKRSSYEQYF.

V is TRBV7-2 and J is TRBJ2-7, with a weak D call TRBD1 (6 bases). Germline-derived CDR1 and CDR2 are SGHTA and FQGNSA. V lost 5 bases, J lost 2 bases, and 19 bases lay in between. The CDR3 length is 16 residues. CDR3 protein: CASSSTGQSVTYEQYF. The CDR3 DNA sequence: TGTGCCAGCAGCAGCACCGGACAGTCTGTCACCTACGAGCAGTACTTC.

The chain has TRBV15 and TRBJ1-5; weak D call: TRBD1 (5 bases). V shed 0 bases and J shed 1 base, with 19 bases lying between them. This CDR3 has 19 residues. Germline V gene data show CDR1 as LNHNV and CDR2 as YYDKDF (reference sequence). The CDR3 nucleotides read TGTGCCACCAGCAGAGATCCTAGGGGTACTCGAGGAAGCAATCAGCCCCAGCATTTT. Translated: CATSRDPRGTRGSNQPQHF.

CDR3: CASGCRREGPYEQYF. CDR3 in DNA: TGTGCCAGCGGTTGCAGGCGGGAGGGCCCCTACGAGCAGTACTTC. This chain connects TRBV21-1 to TRBJ2-7; the table's D call, TRBD2, was not checked against the DNA. TRBV21-1 is noted as a pseudogene. The CDR3 runs to 15 residues.

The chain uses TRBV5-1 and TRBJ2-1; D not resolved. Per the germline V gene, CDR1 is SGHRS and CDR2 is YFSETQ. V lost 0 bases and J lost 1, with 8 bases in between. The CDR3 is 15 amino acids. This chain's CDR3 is CASSLVEQSYNEQFF. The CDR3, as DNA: TGCGCCAGCAGCTTGGTGGAGCAATCCTACAATGAGCAGTTCTTC.

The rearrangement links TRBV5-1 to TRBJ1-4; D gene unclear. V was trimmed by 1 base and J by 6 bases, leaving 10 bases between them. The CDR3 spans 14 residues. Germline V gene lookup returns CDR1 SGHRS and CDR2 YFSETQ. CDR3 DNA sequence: TGCGCCAGCAGCTTGTTTGGTGGGGATGAAAAACTGTTTTTT. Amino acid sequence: CASSLFGGDEKLFF.

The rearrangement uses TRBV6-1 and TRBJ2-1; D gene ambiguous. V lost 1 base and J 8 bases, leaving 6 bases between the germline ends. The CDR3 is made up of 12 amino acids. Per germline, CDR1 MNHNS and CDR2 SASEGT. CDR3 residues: CASSEGRYEQFF. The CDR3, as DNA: TGTGCCAGCAGTGAAGGACGGTATGAGCAGTTCTTC.